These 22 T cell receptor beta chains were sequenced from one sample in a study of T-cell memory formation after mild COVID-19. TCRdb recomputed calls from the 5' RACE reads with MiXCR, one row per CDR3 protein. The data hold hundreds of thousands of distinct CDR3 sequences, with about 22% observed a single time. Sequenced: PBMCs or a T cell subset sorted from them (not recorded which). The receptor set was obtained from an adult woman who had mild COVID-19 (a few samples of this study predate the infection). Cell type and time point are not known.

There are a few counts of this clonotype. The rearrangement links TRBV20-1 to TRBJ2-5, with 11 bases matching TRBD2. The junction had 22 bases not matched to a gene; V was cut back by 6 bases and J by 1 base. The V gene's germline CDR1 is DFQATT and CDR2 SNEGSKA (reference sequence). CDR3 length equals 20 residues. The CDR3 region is CSAESRQGLADPHSQETQYF. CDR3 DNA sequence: TGCAGTGCCGAGAGTAGGCAGGGACTAGCGGACCCTCATTCCCAAGAGACCCAGTACTTC.

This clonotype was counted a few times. CDR3 DNA: TGCAGTGCTAGATCCGTGGGGGGGGGTTACGAGCAGTACTTC. It yields the protein CSARSVGGGYEQYF. The genes are TRBV20-1 and TRBJ2-7; 7 nucleotides line up with TRBD2. CDR1 and CDR2 (germline): DFQATT, SNEGSKA (reference sequence). The CDR3 loop spans 14 amino acids. V was pared by 2 bases and J by 4 bases, with 8 bases of the junction left unmatched.

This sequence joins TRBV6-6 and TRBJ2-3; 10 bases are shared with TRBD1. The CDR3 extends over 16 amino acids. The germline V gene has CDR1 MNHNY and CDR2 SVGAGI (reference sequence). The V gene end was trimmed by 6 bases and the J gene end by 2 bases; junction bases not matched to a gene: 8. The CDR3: CASRRQGANPTDTQYF. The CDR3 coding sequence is TGTGCCAGCAGACGACAGGGGGCGAACCCCACAGATACGCAGTATTTT.

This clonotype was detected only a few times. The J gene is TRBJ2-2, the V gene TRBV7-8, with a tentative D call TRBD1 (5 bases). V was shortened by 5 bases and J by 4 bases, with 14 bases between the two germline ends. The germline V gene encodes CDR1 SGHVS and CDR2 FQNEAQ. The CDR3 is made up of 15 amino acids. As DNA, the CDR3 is TGTGCCAGCAGCACAGGCTTCCCAACCACCGGGGAGCTGTTTTTT. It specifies CASSTGFPTTGELFF.

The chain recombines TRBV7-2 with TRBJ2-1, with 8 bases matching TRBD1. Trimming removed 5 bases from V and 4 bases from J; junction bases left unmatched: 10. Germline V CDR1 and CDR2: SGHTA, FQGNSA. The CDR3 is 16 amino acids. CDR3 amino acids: CASSLTTGDLYNEQFF. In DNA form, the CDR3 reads TGTGCCAGCAGCCTAACGACAGGGGACCTTTACAATGAGCAGTTCTTC.

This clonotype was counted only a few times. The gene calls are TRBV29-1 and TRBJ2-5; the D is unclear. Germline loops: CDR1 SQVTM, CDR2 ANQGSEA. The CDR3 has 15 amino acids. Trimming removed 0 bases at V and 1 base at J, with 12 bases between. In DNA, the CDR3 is TGCAGCGTTGAAGAGGGTAGGAGTCCCCAAGAGACCCAGTACTTC. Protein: CSVEEGRSPQETQYF.

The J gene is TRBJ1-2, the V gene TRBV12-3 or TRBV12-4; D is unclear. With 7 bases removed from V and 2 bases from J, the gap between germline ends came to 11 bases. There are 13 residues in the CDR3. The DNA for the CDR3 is TGTGCCAGCACCCGACTGGCCAACTATGGCTACACCTTC. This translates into CASTRLANYGYTF.

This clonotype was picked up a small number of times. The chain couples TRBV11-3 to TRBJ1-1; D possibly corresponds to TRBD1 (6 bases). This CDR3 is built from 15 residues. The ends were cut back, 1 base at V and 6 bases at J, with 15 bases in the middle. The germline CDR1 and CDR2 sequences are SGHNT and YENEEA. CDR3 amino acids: CASSLVGGLSPEAFF. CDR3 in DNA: TGTGCCAGCAGCTTAGTGGGGGGGCTCAGCCCTGAAGCTTTCTTT. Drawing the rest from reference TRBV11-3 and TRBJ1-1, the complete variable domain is EAGVVQSPRYKIIEKKQPVAFWCNPISGHNTLYWYLQNLGQGPELLIRYENEEAVDDSQLPKDRFSAERLKGVDSTLKIQPAELGDSAVYLCASSLVGGLSPEAFFGQGTRLTVV.

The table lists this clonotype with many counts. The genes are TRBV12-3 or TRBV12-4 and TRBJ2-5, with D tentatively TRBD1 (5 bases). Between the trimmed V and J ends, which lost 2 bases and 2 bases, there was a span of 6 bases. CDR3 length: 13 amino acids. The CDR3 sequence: CASSLNRQETQYF. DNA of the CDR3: TGTGCCAGCAGTTTAAACAGGCAAGAGACCCAGTACTTC.

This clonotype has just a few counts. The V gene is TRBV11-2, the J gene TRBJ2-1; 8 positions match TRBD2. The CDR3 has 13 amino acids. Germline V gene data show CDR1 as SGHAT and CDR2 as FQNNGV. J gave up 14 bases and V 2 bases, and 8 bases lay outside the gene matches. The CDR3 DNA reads TGTGCCAGCAGCTTATGGGAGGGACTAGAAAAGTTCTTC. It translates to CASSLWEGLEKFF.

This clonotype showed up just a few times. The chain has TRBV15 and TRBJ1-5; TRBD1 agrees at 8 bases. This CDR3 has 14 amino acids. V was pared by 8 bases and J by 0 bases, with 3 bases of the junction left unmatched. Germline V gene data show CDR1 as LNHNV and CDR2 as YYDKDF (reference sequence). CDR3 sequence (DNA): TGTGCCACCGGGACAGGATATAGCAATCAGCCCCAGCATTTT. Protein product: CATGTGYSNQPQHF.

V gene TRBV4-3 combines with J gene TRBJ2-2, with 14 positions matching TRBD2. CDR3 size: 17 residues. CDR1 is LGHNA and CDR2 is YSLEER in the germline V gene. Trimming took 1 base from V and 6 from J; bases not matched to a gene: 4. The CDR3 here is CASSQVRGLAGAGELFF. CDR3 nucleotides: TGCGCCAGCAGCCAAGTTAGGGGACTAGCGGGAGCCGGGGAGCTGTTTTTT.

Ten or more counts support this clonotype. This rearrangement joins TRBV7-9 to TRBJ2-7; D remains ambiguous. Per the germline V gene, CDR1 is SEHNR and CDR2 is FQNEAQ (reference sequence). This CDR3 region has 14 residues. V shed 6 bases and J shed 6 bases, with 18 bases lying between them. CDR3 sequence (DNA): TGTGCCAGCAGTCCCGGTCCCACCCGATCCGAGCAGTACTTC. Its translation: CASSPGPTRSEQYF. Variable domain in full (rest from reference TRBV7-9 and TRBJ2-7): DTGVSQNPRHKITKRGQNVTFRCDPISEHNRLYWYRQTLGQGPEFLTYFQNEAQLEKSRLLSDRFSAERPKGSFSTLEIQRTEQGDSAMYLCASSPGPTRSEQYFGPGTRLTVT.

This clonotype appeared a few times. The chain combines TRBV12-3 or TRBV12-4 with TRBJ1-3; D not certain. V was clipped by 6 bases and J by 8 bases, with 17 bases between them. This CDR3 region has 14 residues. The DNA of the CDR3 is TGTGCCAGCAGCTTTAGATCGGGCGTGGACACCATATATTTT. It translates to CASSFRSGVDTIYF.

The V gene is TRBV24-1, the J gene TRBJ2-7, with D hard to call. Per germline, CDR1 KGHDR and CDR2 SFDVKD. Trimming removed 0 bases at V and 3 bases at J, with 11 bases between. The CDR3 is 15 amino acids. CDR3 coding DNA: TGTGCCACCAGTGATTTGGGGGATTTGGTCTACGAGCAGTACTTC. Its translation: CATSDLGDLVYEQYF.

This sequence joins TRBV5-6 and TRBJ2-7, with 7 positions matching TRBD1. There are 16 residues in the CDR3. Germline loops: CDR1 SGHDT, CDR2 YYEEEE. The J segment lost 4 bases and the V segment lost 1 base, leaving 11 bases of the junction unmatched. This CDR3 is CASSLIPGQRHYEQYF. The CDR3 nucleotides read TGTGCCAGCAGCTTGATCCCGGGACAGCGCCATTACGAGCAGTACTTC.

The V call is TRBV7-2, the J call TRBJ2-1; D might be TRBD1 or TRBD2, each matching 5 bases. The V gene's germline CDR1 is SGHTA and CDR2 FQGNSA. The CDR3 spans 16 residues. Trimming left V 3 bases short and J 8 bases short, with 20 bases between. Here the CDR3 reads CASSFTGTRGGDEQFF. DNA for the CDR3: TGTGCCAGCAGCTTTACCGGGACGAGGGGCGGCGATGAGCAGTTCTTC.

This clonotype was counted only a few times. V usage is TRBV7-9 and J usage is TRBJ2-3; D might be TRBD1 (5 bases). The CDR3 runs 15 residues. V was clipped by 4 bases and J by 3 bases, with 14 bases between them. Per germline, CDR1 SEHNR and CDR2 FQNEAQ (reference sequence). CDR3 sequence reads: CASSSAFRDTDTQYF. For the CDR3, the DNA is TGTGCCAGCAGCTCAGCCTTCAGGGATACAGATACGCAGTATTTT.

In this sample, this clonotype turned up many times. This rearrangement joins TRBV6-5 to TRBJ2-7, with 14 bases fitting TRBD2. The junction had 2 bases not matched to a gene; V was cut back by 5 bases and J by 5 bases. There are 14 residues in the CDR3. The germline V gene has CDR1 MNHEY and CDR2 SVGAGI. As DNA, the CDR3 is TGTGCCAGCAGTGGACTAGCGGGAGGCAACGAGCAGTACTTC. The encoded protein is CASSGLAGGNEQYF.

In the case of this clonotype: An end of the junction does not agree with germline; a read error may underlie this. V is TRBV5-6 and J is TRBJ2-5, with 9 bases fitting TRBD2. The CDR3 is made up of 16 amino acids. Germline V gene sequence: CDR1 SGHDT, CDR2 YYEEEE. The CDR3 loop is CANSLFGRGGRETQYF. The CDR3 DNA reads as TGTGCCAACAGCTTGTTTGGGCGGGGGGGCCGAGAGACCCAGTACTTC.

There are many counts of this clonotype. The CDR3 loop is CSVRDSNQPQHF. The DNA for the CDR3 is TGCAGCGTCCGGGACAGCAATCAGCCCCAGCATTTT. The V call is TRBV29-1, the J call TRBJ1-5, with D possibly being TRBD1 (5 bases). The germline V and J ends were trimmed by 6 bases and 1 base, with 7 bases remaining between them. In germline, CDR1 is SQVTM, CDR2 ANQGSEA. CDR3 length: 12 amino acids. The variable domain in full, completed from reference TRBV29-1 and TRBJ1-5, reads SAVISQKPSRDICQRGTSLTIQCQVDSQVTMMFWYRQQPGQSLTLIATANQGSEATYESGFVIDKFPISRPNLTFSTLTVSNMSPEDSSIYLCSVRDSNQPQHFGDGTRLSIL.

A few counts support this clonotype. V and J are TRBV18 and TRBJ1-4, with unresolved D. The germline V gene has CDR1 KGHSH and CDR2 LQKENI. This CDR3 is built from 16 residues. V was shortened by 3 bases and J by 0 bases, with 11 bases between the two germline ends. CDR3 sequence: CASSPGGKATNEKLFF. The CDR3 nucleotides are TGTGCCAGCTCACCGGGCGGGAAGGCAACTAATGAAAAACTGTTTTTT.